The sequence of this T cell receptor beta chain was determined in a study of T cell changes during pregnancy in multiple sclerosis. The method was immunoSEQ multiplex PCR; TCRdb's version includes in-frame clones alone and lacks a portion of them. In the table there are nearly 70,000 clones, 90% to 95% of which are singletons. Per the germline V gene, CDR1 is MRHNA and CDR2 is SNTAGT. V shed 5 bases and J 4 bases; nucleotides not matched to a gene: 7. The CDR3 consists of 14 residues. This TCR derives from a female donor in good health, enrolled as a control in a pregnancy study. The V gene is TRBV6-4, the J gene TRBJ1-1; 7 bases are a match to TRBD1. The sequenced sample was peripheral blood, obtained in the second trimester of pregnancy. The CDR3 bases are TGTGCCAGCAGTTCCGGACAGGAAGGCACTGAAGCTTTCTTT. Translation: CASSSGQEGTEAFF.